The following is a T cell receptor beta chain sequence with its context. What this receptor recognizes is not known. No much larger clonotype is one base removed from it; base qualities were not supplied. The data derive from a study of shared clonotypes between healthy human individuals (dated by TCRdb to 2018 to 2021). Describing the broader study: Three men and a couple of women, aged 18 to 49 years, made up the cohort. Between about 0.85 and 9.5 billion PBMCs per donor were obtained by leukapheresis. Blood TCR repertoires of roughly five healthy adults were deeply sequenced to estimate repertoire size and the extent of clonotype sharing between individuals. For each donor, CD4 naive and CD4 memory were each run on three plates, CD8 naive on two plates, and CD8 memory on one plate. To increase sequencing depth and limit assay-specific biases, different laboratories used diverse techniques to prepare libraries and sequence TCR repertoires.

The donors were healthy, HIV-negative adults who had no recently reported acute infections or vaccinations. Only Caucasian adults living in Nashville, Tennessee, USA were represented among the donors. CD4+ T cells were enriched by magnetic negative selection, after which naive cells were positively selected on CD45RA and the negative fraction was taken as the memory subset. After blood collection by leukapheresis, PBMCs were isolated using Ficoll-Histopaque density gradient centrifugation and then cryopreserved in the vapor phase of liquid nitrogen. Analytical flow cytometry was used to check the purity and quantity of each magnetically sorted T cell population. Genomic DNA was isolated from each sorted fraction and quantified by UV absorbance on a Nanodrop 2000c. Using the deep immunoSEQ assay, multiplex PCR amplified TCR CDR3 regions from genomic DNA. Extracted genomic DNA from each cell subset was distributed evenly across all wells of several immunoSEQ 96-well plates, and each plate was treated as a replicate. Each replicate PCR for sorted subsets received 200 ng genomic DNA, equal to 30,000 or so T cell genomes. Purified libraries were measured with a Qubit 3.0 fluorometer, size-checked on a Bioanalyzer 2100, and measured again with the KAPA Library Quantification kit. Each immunoSEQ 96-well plate was sequenced on its own single-read 150-cycle Illumina NextSeq 550 flow cell. The paper's data handling went like this. Because the immunoSEQ output held only junctional sequences and lacked quality scores, the filtering could not match the filtering applied to full-length reads. Sequences were annotated with PyIR, a Python wrapper for IgBLAST v1.9, and V/J genes and CDR3 were assigned using IMGT germline references. Reads were filtered out if the reads had weak V/J assignments (E-value above 1e-6), no CDR3, stop codons, out-of-frame junctions, or ambiguous translated residues. V3J clonotypes were defined by identical inferred V gene, J gene, and CDR3 amino acid sequence. Percentage overlap between repertoires was calculated by dividing the number of shared unique clonotypes by the size of the smaller repertoire. RTK rarefaction, the Chao1 estimator, and Recon v2.1 estimates of unobserved clonotypes were used to assess repertoire richness. For all TCRbeta clonotypes obtained by the gDNA method from a few donors, generation probabilities were computed with OLGA. In TCRdb, the immuneACCESS table is reduced to in-frame sequences with V and J assigned. These tables do not hold every clone; where another copy was compared, an unresolved V gene accounts for under half, and the others remain unexplained. V, J and clone size reflect that table, while D and trimming were determined from the DNA. The sample profile shows about 2 million clones; over 85% of them were found once. 0.1% to 0.15% of the sample is taken by the ten largest.

Findings and caveats that apply to the study as a whole: Only blood was sampled, and tissue TCR repertoires likely differ from those in blood. About 4.5% of naive CD4, more than 3% of naive CD8, 2% to 2.5% of memory CD4, and roughly 0.4% of memory CD8 clonotypes were shared across a few donors. Estimated clonotype richness was generally larger for naive than for memory subsets. The small number of donors limited the genetic and exposure-history diversity represented. Pairwise subsampling led to the expectation that sequencing depth would affect the degree of clonotype sharing among donors. Clonotypes shared by all four sorted-subset donors showed higher generation probabilities than non-shared clonotypes. Incomplete sequencing was indicated by rarefaction of sorted-subset datasets, despite the large sequencing depth.

The germline V gene gives CDR1 as MNHEY and CDR2 as SVGAGI. The CDR3 runs 12 residues from the cysteine to the phenylalanine. Left in the record is the CDR3 DNA by itself, 36 bases read in frame from the first base. V loses 7 bases of germline sequence and J loses 5 bases, and the interval between the two ends is 10 bases. The specimen sequenced was naive CD4+ T cells sorted from blood. This specimen's cell subset or site label, per the study, means: CD45RA+ positively selected. The receptor was isolated from a man aged 18-30 years in good health. This sequence uses TRBV6-5 and TRBJ2-3; a confident D gene designation cannot be given. The DNA sequence reads TGTGCCAGCACCCGGGCCTTAGATACGCAGTATTTT. It encodes CASTRALDTQYF.